Described below is a single TCR beta chain sequence and its context. Its antigen is unknown. This entry comes from a study of post-analysis software for immune sequencing data. V was pared by 4 bases and J by 8 bases, with 18 bases between. The germline CDR1 and CDR2 sequences are MNHNS and SASEGT. The CDR3 spans 15 residues. Tagging with unique molecular identifiers was a feature of the TCR beta cDNA libraries. Via MiXCR, TCRdb re-called the PCR reads, giving one row per CDR3 protein. Here the sample spans about 540,000 distinct CDR3 sequences, 34% being singletons. Study-wide results and limits: F measure showed strong co-clustering of same-batch samples. TRBV5-6, TRBV5-1 and TRBV20-1 were among roughly five TRBV segments more frequent in patients than controls. Normalized Chao1 diversity was significantly reduced in patients versus controls.

Sample: blood. The clonotype comes from a girl under 18 with multiple sclerosis. The chain couples TRBV6-1 to TRBJ2-1; D perhaps matches TRBD2 (7 bases). CDR3 residues: CASSVWDGGRDEQFF. In nucleotides, the CDR3 is TGTGCCAGCAGTGTTTGGGACGGGGGGCGCGATGAGCAGTTCTTC.